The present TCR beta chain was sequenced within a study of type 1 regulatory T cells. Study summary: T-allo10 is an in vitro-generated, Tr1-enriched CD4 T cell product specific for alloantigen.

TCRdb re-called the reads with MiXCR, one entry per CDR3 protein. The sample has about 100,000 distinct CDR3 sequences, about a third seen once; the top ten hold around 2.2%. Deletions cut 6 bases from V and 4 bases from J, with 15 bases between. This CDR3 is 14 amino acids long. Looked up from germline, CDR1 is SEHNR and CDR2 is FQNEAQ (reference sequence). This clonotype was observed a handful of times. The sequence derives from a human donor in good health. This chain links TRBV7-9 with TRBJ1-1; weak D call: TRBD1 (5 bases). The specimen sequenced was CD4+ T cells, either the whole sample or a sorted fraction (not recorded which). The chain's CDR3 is CASRQTGGSTEAFF. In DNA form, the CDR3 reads TGTGCCAGCAGGCAAACGGGGGGGAGCACTGAAGCTTTCTTT.